These 20 T cell receptor beta chains were sequenced from one sample in a study of T-cell memory formation after mild COVID-19. TCRdb independently ran MiXCR on the 5' RACE reads; one entry per CDR3 protein. The profile shows fewer than 650,000 distinct CDR3 sequences, around 16% of them singletons. Sequenced input: PBMCs or a T cell subset sorted from them (not recorded which). Receptors were obtained from an adult woman who had mild COVID-19 (a few samples of this study predate the infection). Cell type and time point are not known.

The gene calls are TRBV6-2 or TRBV6-3 and TRBJ2-1, with unresolved D. Germline-derived CDR1 and CDR2 are MNHEY and SVGEGT. V was pared by 6 bases and J by 7 bases, with 10 bases between. The CDR3 totals 12 residues. The CDR3 region is CASSPELNEQFF. Here the CDR3 DNA reads TGTGCCAGCAGCCCCGAGCTTAATGAGCAGTTCTTC.

This chain uses TRBV5-1 with TRBJ2-7; either TRBD1 or TRBD2 may fit D (5 bases each). There are 15 residues in the CDR3. Trimming left V 3 bases short and J 2 bases short, with 15 bases between. Germline V gives CDR1 SGHRS, CDR2 YFSETQ. CDR3 DNA: TGCGCCAGCAGCTGGGAAACCGGGACCCCCTACGAGCAGTACTTC. Protein sequence: CASSWETGTPYEQYF.

The chain has TRBV7-2 and TRBJ2-2; D possibly corresponds to TRBD2 (6 bases). The CDR3 length is 14 residues. Germline values: CDR1 SGHTA, CDR2 FQGNSA. V dropped 7 bases and J dropped 6 bases, with 15 bases sitting between them. In DNA, the CDR3 is TGTGCCAGCACCCCGGGACTCCATTCCGGGGAGCTGTTTTTT. The encoded protein is CASTPGLHSGELFF.

This chain connects TRBV2 to TRBJ2-1; maybe TRBD1 (7 bases). Per the germline V gene, CDR1 is SNHLY and CDR2 is FYNNEI. Trimming removed 1 base from V and 2 bases from J, with 12 bases in between. The CDR3 consists of 16 residues. This CDR3 is CASSEGPGGTYNEQFF. The CDR3 nucleotides are TGTGCCAGCAGTGAAGGTCCAGGGGGGACCTACAATGAGCAGTTCTTC.

The J gene is TRBJ2-5, the V gene TRBV20-1; tentatively, D is TRBD2 (6 bases). The length of the CDR3 is 14 residues. Trimming pared 4 bases from V and 2 bases from J, leaving 14 bases between. Germline assignment: CDR1 DFQATT and CDR2 SNEGSKA (reference sequence). CDR3 in DNA: TGCAGTGCTACTCTGGGTGGAGGGCAAGAGACCCAGTACTTC. This translates into CSATLGGGQETQYF.

This rearrangement joins TRBV7-2 to TRBJ2-3; 9 nucleotides agree with TRBD2. From germline, CDR1 is SGHTA and CDR2 FQGNSA. V lost 5 bases to trimming and J lost 5 bases; unmatched junction nucleotides: 8. This CDR3 contains 15 residues. The CDR3 DNA reads TGTGCCAGCAGCCAGTTGGGCGGGAGGGTAGATACGCAGTATTTT. Translated, it gives CASSQLGGRVDTQYF. Looking up the rest from reference TRBV7-2 and TRBJ2-3 gives the full variable domain: GAGVSQSPSNKVTEKGKDVELRCDPISGHTALYWYRQSLGQGLEFLIYFQGNSAPDKSGLPSDRFSAERTGGSVSTLTIQRTQQEDSAVYLCASSQLGGRVDTQYFGPGTRLTVL.

For the CDR3, the DNA is TGCAGCGTTCGTCCGGGAGGGGACTACAATGAGCAGTTCTTC. As protein: CSVRPGGDYNEQFF. V is TRBV29-1 and J is TRBJ2-1, with 8 bases aligning to TRBD2. Germline-derived CDR1 and CDR2 are SQVTM and ANQGSEA. The CDR3 has 14 amino acids. J gave up 3 bases and V 5 bases, and 6 bases lay outside the gene matches.

This clonotype occurred many times. This chain links TRBV24-1 with TRBJ1-1; 7 bases match TRBD1. This CDR3 region has 15 residues. Trimming cost V 4 bases and J 1 base; bases outside gene matches: 5. The germline gives CDR1 KGHDR, CDR2 SFDVKD. CDR3 in amino acids: CATSESGTENTEAFF. For the CDR3, the DNA is TGTGCCACCAGTGAATCCGGGACAGAGAACACTGAAGCTTTCTTT.

This clonotype was seen a handful of times. The V call is TRBV6-2 or TRBV6-3, the J call TRBJ2-5; TRBD1 matches at 7 bases. The CDR3 extends over 14 amino acids. After removal of 6 bases from V and 2 bases from J, the junction contained 6 bases not matched to a gene. Germline V gene data show CDR1 as MNHEY and CDR2 as SVGEGT. CDR3 sequence (DNA): TGTGCCAGCAGGCGGACAGGAGAACAAGAGACCCAGTACTTC. Translating it yields CASRRTGEQETQYF.

V gene TRBV6-1 combines with J gene TRBJ2-1; D is possibly TRBD2 (5 bases). Germline assignment: CDR1 MNHNS and CDR2 SASEGT. V lost 2 bases, J lost 12 bases, and 8 bases lay in between. There are 11 residues in the CDR3. The CDR3 loop reads CASSEPGRQFF. The CDR3, as DNA: TGTGCCAGCAGTGAACCGGGAAGGCAGTTCTTC.

The chain employs TRBV5-6 and TRBJ1-4; D call uncertain. The CDR3 length is 12 residues. Germline loops: CDR1 SGHDT, CDR2 YYEEEE. Trimming shortened V by 3 bases and J by 15 bases, and 15 bases separated the two germline ends. The CDR3 bases are TGTGCCAGCAGCTCTAATTCGCACGGGTTGTTTTTT. Its protein is CASSSNSHGLFF.

This clonotype was recorded many times. The V and J genes are TRBV7-9 and TRBJ2-5; D ambiguous. The germline gives CDR1 SEHNR, CDR2 FQNEAQ (reference sequence). The V gene lost 4 bases and the J gene lost 4 bases, with 13 bases spanning the gap. The CDR3 sequence is 14 residues long. The CDR3: CASSSTLSRETQYF. The CDR3 DNA is TGTGCCAGCAGCTCCACCCTCAGCCGAGAGACCCAGTACTTC.

V is TRBV14 and J is TRBJ2-7; TRBD2 aligns across 8 bases. Trimming cost V 3 bases and J 3 bases; bases outside gene matches: 13. Per the germline V gene, CDR1 is SGHDN and CDR2 is FVKESK. This CDR3 region has 17 residues. The CDR3 protein is CASSQGPATTSVYEQYF. The CDR3 coding sequence is TGTGCCAGCAGCCAGGGTCCTGCCACGACTAGCGTCTACGAGCAGTACTTC.

This clonotype was detected only a few times. The gene calls are TRBV6-6 and TRBJ2-2; D is unclear. This CDR3 is 14 amino acids long. The germline gives CDR1 MNHNY, CDR2 SVGAGI (reference sequence). V gave up 2 bases and J gave up 7 bases, with 11 bases separating them. CDR3 bases: TGTGCCAGCAGTTACGGCCGCGGTCACGGGGAGCTGTTTTTT. This encodes CASSYGRGHGELFF.

The V and J genes are TRBV6-5 and TRBJ2-5; maybe TRBD1 (8 bases). The CDR3 extends over 15 amino acids. Between the trimmed V and J ends, which lost 3 bases and 4 bases, there was a span of 15 bases. The germline CDR1 and CDR2 sequences are MNHEY and SVGAGI. CDR3 sequence (DNA): TGTGCCAGCAGTTATGACAGGGGAGGGGTAGAGACCCAGTACTTC. It translates to CASSYDRGGVETQYF.

V usage is TRBV6-2 or TRBV6-3 and J usage is TRBJ2-1, with TRBD2 as a possible D gene (5 bases). Germline lookup yields CDR1 MNHEY and CDR2 SVGEGT. Between the trimmed V and J ends, which lost 6 bases and 7 bases, there was a span of 13 bases. CDR3 size: 13 residues. CDR3 loop: CASSEGRRNEQFF. In DNA, the CDR3 is TGTGCCAGCAGCGAGGGCCGAAGAAATGAGCAGTTCTTC.

This chain joins TRBV25-1 and TRBJ2-1, with D possibly called TRBD1 or TRBD2 (5 bases each). The CDR3 loop spans 15 amino acids. Per germline, CDR1 MGHDK and CDR2 SYGVNS. V lost 3 bases to trimming and J lost 0 bases, with 9 bases between them. CDR3 protein: CASSEGVSSYNEQFF. The CDR3 DNA follows: TGTGCCAGCAGTGAGGGGGTTAGCTCCTACAATGAGCAGTTCTTC.

Only a few counts were recorded for this clonotype. The J gene is TRBJ2-1, the V gene TRBV27; a weak D match, TRBD2 (5 bases). Germline CDR1 MNHEY, CDR2 SMNVEV (reference sequence). Trimming stripped 2 bases from V and 10 bases from J, with 9 bases between. The CDR3 is 12 residues long. As DNA, the CDR3 is TGTGCCAGCAGTTTAATCGGGGAAGAGCAGTTCTTC. This codes for CASSLIGEEQFF.

This chain's CDR3 is CASRRRQGETQYF. CDR3 bases: TGTGCCAGCAGACGGAGGCAAGGAGAGACCCAGTACTTC. V is TRBV12-3 or TRBV12-4 and J is TRBJ2-5; tentative D call: TRBD2 (5 bases). The CDR3 totals 13 residues. Trimming cost V 6 bases and J 4 bases, with 12 bases left between them.

The chain links TRBV20-1 to TRBJ2-2; D is ambiguous. The CDR3 runs to 14 residues. The germline V and J ends were trimmed by 6 bases and 0 bases, with 11 bases remaining between them. Germline V gene data show CDR1 as DFQATT and CDR2 as SNEGSKA (reference sequence). The CDR3 protein is CSATDAPNTGELFF. CDR3 coding DNA: TGCAGTGCGACGGACGCTCCGAACACCGGGGAGCTGTTTTTT.